This T cell receptor beta chain was recovered during a study of blood T cell repertoires in COVID-19. Study background: The study drew acute and convalescent COVID-19 samples from the United States, Italy and Spain. T cells, B-cell-depleted T cells, or PBMCs supplied cDNA or gDNA.

Unmatched junction bases numbered 5, after V lost 3 bases and J lost 7 bases. Germline V gene sequence: CDR1 LNHNV, CDR2 YYDKDF (reference sequence). This CDR3 has 14 residues. In the study's own analysis: Amplification from reference gene primers served as the basis for estimated nucleated cell counts. Method: immunoSEQ multiplex PCR; TCRdb's copy keeps in-frame clones and lacks some. The V and J calls and clone size were taken over from that table, and D and trimming were inferred from the DNA. The sample includes roughly 77,000 clones, 79% seen only once; the top ten take about a quarter. The V and J genes are TRBV15 and TRBJ2-5; 10 nucleotides match TRBD1. This receptor was obtained from a man aged 60 to 75 with active or convalescent COVID-19. The sequenced sample consisted of peripheral blood. The CDR3 DNA reads TGTGCCACCAGCAGGGGGACAGGGGTGGGGACCCAGTACTTC. This gives the protein CATSRGTGVGTQYF.